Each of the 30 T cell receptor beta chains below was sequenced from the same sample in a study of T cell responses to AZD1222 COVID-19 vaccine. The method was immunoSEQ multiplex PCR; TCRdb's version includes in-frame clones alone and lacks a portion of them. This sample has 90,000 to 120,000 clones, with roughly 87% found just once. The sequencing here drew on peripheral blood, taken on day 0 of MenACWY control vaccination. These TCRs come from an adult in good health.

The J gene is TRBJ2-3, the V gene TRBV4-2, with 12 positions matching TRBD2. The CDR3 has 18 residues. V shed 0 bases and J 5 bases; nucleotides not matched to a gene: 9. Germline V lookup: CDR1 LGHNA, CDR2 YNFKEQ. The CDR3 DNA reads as TGTGCCAGCAGCCAAGACCCTAGCGGGGGGGCCGGATTAGATACGCAGTATTTT. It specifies CASSQDPSGGAGLDTQYF.

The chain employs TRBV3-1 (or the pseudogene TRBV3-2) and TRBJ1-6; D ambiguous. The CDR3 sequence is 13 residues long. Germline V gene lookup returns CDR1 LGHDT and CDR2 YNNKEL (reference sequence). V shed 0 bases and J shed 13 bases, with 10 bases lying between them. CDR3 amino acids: CASSQDPHTPLHF. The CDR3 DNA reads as TGTGCCAGCAGCCAAGACCCCCACACGCCCCTCCACTTT.

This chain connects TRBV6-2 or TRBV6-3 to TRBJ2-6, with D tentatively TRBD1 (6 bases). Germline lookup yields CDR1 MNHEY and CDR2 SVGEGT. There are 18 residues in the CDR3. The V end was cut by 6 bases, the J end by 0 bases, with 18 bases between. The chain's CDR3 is CASSPTRTDYSGANVLTF. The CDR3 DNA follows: TGTGCCAGCAGCCCGACCCGGACAGATTACTCTGGGGCCAACGTCCTGACTTTC.

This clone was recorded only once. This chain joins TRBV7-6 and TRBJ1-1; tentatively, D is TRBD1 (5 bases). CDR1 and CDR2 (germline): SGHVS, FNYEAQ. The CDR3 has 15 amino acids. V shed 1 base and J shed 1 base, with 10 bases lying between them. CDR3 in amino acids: CASSLGGVQNTEAFF. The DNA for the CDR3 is TGTGCCAGCAGCTTAGGGGGGGTTCAGAACACTGAAGCTTTCTTT.

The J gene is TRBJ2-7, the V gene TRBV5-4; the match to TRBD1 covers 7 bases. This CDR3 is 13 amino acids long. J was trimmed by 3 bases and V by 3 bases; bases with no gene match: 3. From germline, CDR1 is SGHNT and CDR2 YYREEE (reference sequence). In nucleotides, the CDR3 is TGTGCCAGCAGCTGGCAGGGGGACTACGAGCAGTACTTC. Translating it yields CASSWQGDYEQYF.

The CDR3 here is CASSLTRASGYGYTF. For the CDR3, the DNA is TGTGCCAGCAGTTTAACGAGGGCAAGTGGCTATGGCTACACCTTC. The rearrangement uses TRBV27 and TRBJ1-2; no firm D call. Trimming left V 2 bases short and J 4 bases short, with 14 bases between. Germline CDR1 and CDR2: MNHEY and SMNVEV (reference sequence). The CDR3 has 15 residues.

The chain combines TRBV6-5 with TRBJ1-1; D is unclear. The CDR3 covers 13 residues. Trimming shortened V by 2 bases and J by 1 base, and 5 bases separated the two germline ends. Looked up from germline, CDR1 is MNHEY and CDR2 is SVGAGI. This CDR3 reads CASSYRANTEAFF. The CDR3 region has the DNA TGTGCCAGCAGTTACCGGGCGAACACTGAAGCTTTCTTT.

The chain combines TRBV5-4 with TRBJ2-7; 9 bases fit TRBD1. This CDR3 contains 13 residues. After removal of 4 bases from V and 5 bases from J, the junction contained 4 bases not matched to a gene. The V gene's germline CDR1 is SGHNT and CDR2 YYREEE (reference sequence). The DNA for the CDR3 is TGTGCCAGCAGCCCACAGGGGGCCCACGAGCAGTACTTC. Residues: CASSPQGAHEQYF.

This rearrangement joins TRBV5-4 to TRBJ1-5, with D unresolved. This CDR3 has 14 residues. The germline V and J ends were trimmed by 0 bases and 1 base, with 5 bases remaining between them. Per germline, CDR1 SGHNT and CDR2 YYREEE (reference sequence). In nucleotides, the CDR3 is TGTGCCAGCAGCTTGGGGGGAAGCAATCAGCCCCAGCATTTT. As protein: CASSLGGSNQPQHF. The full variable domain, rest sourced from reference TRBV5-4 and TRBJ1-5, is ETGVTQSPTHLIKTRGQQVTLRCSSQSGHNTVSWYQQALGQGPQFIFQYYREEENGRGNFPPRFSGLQFPNYSSELNVNALELDDSALYLCASSLGGSNQPQHFGDGTRLSIL.

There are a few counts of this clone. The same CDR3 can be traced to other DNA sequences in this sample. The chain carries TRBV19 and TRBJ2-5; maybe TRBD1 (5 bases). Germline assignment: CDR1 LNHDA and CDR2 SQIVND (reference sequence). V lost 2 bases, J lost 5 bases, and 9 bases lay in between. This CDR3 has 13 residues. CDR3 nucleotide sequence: TGTGCCAGTAGTATAAGGGGTGGGGAGACCCAGTACTTC. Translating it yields CASSIRGGETQYF.

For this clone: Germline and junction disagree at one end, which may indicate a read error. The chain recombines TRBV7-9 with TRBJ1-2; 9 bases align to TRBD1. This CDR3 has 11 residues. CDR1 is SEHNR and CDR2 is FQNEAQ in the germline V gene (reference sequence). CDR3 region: CASSFGTGFSF. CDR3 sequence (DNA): TGTGCCAGCAGCTTCGGGACAGGGTTCTCCTTC.

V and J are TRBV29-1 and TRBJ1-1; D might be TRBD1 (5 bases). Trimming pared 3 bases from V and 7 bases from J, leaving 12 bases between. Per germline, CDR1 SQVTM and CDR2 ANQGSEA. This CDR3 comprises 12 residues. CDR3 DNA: TGCAGCGTTGAGGGGGTCGGAGGTGAAGCTTTCTTT. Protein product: CSVEGVGGEAFF.

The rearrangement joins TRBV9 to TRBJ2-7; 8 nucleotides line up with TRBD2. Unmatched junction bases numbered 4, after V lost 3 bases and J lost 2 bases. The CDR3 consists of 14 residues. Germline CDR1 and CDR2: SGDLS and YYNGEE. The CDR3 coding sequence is TGTGCCAGCAGCGGAGGCGGGGGGACCTACGAGCAGTACTTC. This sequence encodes CASSGGGGTYEQYF.

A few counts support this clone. The CDR3 here is CASSLRAGGQSDTQYF. In DNA, the CDR3 is TGCGCCAGCAGCCTCCGCGCGGGGGGGCAATCAGATACGCAGTATTTT. The V and J genes are TRBV5-1 and TRBJ2-3; 9 bases are shared with TRBD2. The CDR3 is 16 residues long. V dropped 4 bases and J dropped 4; count of bases not matched to a gene: 10. The germline V gene encodes CDR1 SGHRS and CDR2 YFSETQ.

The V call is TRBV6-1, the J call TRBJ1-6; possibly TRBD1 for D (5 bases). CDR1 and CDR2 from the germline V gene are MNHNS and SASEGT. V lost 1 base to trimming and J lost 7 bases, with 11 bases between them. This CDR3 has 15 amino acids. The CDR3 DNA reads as TGTGCCAGCAGTGAAGACAGGTCCGGCAATTCACCCCTCCACTTT. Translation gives CASSEDRSGNSPLHF.

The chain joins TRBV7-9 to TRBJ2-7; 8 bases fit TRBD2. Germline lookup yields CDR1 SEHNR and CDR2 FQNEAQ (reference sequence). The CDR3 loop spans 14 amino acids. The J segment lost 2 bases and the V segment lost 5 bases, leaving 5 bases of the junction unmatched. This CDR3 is CASSRGLATYEQYF. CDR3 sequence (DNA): TGTGCCAGCAGCCGAGGACTAGCCACCTACGAGCAGTACTTC. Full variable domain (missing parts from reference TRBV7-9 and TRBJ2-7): DTGVSQNPRHKITKRGQNVTFRCDPISEHNRLYWYRQTLGQGPEFLTYFQNEAQLEKSRLLSDRFSAERPKGSFSTLEIQRTEQGDSAMYLCASSRGLATYEQYFGPGTRLTVT.

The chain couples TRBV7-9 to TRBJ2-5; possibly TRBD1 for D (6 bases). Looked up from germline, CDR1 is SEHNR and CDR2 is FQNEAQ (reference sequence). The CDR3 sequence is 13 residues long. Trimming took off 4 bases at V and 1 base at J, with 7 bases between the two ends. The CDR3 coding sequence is TGTGCCAGCAGCTCAGGGGTCCAAGAGACCCAGTACTTC. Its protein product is CASSSGVQETQYF.

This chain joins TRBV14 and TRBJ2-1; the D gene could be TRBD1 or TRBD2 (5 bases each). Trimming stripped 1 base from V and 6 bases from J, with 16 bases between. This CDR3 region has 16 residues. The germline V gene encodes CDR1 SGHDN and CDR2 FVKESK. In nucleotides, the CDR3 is TGTGCCAGCAGCCAAGGAGGTACAGTTGGGGGCAATGAGCAGTTCTTC. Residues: CASSQGGTVGGNEQFF.

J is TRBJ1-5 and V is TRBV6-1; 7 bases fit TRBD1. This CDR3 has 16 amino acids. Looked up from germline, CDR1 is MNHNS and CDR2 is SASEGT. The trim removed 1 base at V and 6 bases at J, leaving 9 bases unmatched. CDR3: CASSEVWKGASQPQHF. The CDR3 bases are TGTGCCAGCAGTGAAGTCTGGAAGGGGGCAAGTCAGCCCCAGCATTTT.

CDR3 DNA sequence: TGTGCCAGCAGTGAAGCCGGGACAGATCCAGTGGGCGGGCAGTACTTC. Protein: CASSEAGTDPVGGQYF. The J gene is TRBJ2-7, the V gene TRBV6-1; 7 positions match TRBD1. The germline V gene encodes CDR1 MNHNS and CDR2 SASEGT. J lost 9 bases, V lost 0 bases, and 14 bases had no gene match. The length of the CDR3 is 16 residues.

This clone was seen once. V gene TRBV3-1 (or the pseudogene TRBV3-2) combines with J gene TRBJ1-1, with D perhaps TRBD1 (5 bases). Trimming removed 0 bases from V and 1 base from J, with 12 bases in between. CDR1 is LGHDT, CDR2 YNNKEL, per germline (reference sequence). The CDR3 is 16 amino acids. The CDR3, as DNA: TGTGCCAGCAGCCAAGATCTTGGGACGGGGAACACTGAAGCTTTCTTT. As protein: CASSQDLGTGNTEAFF.

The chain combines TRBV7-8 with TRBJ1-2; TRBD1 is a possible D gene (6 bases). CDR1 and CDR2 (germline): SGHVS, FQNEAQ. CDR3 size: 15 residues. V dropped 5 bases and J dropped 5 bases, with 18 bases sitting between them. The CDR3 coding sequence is TGTGCCAGCAGCCCCCAACCCGGGACACCGTATGGCTACACCTTC. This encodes CASSPQPGTPYGYTF.

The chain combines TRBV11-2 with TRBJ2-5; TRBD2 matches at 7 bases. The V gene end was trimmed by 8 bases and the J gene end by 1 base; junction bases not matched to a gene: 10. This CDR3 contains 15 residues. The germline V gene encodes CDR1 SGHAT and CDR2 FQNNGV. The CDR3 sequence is CASSRVGGVQETQYF. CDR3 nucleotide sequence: TGTGCCAGCTCGAGAGTGGGGGGGGTCCAAGAGACCCAGTACTTC.

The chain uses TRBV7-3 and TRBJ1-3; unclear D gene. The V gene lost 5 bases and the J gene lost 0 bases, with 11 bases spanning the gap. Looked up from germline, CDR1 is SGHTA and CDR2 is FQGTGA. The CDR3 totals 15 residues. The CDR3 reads CASSPWLGSGNTIYF. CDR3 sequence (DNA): TGTGCCAGCAGCCCTTGGTTGGGCTCTGGAAACACCATATATTTT.

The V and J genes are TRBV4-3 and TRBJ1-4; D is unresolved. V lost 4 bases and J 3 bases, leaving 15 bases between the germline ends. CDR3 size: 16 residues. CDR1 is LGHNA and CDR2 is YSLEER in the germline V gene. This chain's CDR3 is CASSPQEGLANEKLFF. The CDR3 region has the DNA TGCGCCAGCAGCCCCCAAGAGGGCTTGGCTAATGAAAAACTGTTTTTT.

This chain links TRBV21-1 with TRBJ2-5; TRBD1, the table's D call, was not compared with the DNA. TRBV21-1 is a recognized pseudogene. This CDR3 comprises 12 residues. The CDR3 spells CASTTVQETQYF. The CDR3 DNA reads TGTGCCAGCACCACAGTACAAGAGACCCAGTACTTC.

CDR3 DNA: TGCGCCAGCAGCTTGGGTGGGACCCCTTCCTACGAGCAGTACTTC. This encodes CASSLGGTPSYEQYF. The chain recombines TRBV5-1 with TRBJ2-7, with D perhaps given as TRBD1 or TRBD2 (5 bases each). Germline CDR1 reads SGHRS; CDR2 reads YFSETQ. The CDR3 is made up of 15 amino acids. Trimming removed 0 bases at V and 1 base at J, with 11 bases between.

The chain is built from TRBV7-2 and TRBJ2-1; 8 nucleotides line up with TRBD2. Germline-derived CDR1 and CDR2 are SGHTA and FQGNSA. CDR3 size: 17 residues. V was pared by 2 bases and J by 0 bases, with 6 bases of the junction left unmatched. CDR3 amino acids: CASSLSGGYGSYNEQFF. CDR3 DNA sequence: TGTGCCAGCAGCTTATCGGGGGGGTACGGCTCCTACAATGAGCAGTTCTTC.

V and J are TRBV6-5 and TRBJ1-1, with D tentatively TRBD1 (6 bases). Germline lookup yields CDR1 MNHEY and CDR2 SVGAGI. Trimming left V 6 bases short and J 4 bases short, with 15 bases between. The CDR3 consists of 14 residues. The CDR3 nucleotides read TGTGCCAGCAGCGAGACAGGCTCGAGCACTGAAGCTTTCTTT. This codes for CASSETGSSTEAFF.

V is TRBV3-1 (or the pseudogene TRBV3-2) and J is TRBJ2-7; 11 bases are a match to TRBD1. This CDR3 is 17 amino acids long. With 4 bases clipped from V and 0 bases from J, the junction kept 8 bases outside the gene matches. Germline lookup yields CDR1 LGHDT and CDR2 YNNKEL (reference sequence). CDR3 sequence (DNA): TGTGCCAGCAGCCCTCCACCGGGACAGGGGGGCTCCTACGAGCAGTACTTC. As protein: CASSPPPGQGGSYEQYF.